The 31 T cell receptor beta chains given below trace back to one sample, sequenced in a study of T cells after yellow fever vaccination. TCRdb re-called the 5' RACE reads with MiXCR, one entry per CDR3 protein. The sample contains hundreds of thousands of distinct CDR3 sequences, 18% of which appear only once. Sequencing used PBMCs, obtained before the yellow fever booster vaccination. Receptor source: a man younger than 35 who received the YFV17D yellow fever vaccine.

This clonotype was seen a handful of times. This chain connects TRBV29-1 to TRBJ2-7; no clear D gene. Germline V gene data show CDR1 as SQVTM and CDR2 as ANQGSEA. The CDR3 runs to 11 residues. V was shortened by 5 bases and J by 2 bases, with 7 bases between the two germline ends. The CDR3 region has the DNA TGCAGCGTTTGGTCAGCCTACGAGCAGTACTTC. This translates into CSVWSAYEQYF.

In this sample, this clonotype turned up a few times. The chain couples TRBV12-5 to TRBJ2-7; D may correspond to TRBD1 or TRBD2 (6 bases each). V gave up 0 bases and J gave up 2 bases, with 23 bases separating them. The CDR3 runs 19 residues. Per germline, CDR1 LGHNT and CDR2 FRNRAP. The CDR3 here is CASGLVLRGVLLEPYEQYF. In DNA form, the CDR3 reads TGTGCTAGTGGTTTGGTCTTAAGGGGGGTTCTTCTGGAGCCCTACGAGCAGTACTTC.

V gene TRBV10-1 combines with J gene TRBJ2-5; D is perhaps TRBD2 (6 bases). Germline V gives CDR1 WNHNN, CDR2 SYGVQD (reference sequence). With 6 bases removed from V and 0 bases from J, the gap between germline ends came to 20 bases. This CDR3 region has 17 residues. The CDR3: CASSPGDAGMYQETQYF. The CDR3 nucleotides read TGCGCCAGCAGCCCCGGGGACGCGGGGATGTACCAAGAGACCCAGTACTTC.

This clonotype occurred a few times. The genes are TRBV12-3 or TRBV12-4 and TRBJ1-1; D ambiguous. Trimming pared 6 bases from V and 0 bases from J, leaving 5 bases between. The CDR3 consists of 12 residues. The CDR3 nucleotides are TGTGCCAGCAGGGTCCTGAACACTGAAGCTTTCTTT. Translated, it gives CASRVLNTEAFF.

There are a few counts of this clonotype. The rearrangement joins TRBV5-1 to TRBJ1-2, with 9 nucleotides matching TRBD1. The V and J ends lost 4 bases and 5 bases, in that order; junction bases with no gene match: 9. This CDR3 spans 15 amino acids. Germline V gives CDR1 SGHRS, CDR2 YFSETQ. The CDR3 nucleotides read TGCGCCAGCAGCCCGGGACAGGGAGTGACGTATGGCTACACCTTC. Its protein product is CASSPGQGVTYGYTF.

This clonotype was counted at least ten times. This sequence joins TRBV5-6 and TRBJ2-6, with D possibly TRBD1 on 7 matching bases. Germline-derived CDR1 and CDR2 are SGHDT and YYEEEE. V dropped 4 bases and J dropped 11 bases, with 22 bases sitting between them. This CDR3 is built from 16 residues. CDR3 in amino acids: CASSLRIGGGVDVLTF. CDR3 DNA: TGTGCCAGCAGCCTGAGAATAGGGGGCGGGGTCGACGTCCTGACTTTC.

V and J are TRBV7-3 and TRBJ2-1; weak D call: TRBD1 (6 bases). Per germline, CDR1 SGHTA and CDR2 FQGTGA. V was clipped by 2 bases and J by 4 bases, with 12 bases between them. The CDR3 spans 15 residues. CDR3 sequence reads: CASSLLGGKYNEQFF. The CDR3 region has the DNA TGTGCCAGCAGCTTATTAGGGGGAAAGTACAATGAGCAGTTCTTC.

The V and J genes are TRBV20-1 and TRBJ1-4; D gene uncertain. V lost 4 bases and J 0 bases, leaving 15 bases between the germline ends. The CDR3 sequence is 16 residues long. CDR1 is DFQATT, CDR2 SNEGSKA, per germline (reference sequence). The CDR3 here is CSANGFGVATNEKLFF. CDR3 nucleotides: TGCAGTGCTAACGGCTTTGGCGTAGCAACTAATGAAAAACTGTTTTTT.

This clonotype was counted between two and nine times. The CDR3 here is CASRGQGSQEKLFF. In nucleotides, the CDR3 is TGCGCCAGCAGAGGACAGGGTTCACAAGAAAAACTGTTTTTT. This chain joins TRBV5-1 and TRBJ1-4; 8 nucleotides align to TRBD1. Looked up from germline, CDR1 is SGHRS and CDR2 is YFSETQ. The CDR3 is 14 residues long. J lost 8 bases, V lost 5 bases, and 8 bases had no gene match.

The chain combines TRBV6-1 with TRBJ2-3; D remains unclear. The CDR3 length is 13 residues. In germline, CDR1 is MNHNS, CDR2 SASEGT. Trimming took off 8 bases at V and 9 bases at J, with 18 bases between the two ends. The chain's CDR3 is CASGVEAVGTQYF. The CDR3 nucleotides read TGTGCCAGCGGCGTTGAGGCCGTCGGAACGCAGTATTTT.

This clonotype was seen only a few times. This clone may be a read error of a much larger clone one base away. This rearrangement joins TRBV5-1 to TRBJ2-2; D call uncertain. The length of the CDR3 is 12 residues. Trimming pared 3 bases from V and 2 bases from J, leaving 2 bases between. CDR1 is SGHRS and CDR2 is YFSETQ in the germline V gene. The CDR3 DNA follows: TGCGCCAGCAGCTGTAACACCGGGGAGCTGTTTTTT. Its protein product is CASSCNTGELFF.

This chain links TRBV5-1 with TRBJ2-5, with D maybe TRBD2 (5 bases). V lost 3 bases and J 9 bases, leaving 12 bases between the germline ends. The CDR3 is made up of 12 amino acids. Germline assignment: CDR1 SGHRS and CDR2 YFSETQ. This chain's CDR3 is CASSSAGLPQYF. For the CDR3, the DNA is TGCGCCAGCAGCTCAGCCGGACTCCCCCAGTACTTC.

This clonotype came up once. Here the CDR3 reads CSARDRAAGTGGMDTQYF. The DNA for the CDR3 is TGCAGTGCTAGAGACCGCGCCGCCGGGACAGGGGGCATGGATACGCAGTATTTT. The rearrangement joins TRBV20-1 to TRBJ2-3, with 12 bases identical to TRBD1. The germline gives CDR1 DFQATT, CDR2 SNEGSKA (reference sequence). This CDR3 has 18 residues. With 0 bases clipped from V and 6 bases from J, the junction kept 13 bases outside the gene matches.

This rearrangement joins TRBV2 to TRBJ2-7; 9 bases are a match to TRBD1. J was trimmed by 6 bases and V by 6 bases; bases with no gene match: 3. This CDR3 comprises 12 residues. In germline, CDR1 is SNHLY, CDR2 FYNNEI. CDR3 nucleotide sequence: TGTGCCAGCAGAGACAGGGGGTTCGAGCAGTACTTC. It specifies CASRDRGFEQYF.

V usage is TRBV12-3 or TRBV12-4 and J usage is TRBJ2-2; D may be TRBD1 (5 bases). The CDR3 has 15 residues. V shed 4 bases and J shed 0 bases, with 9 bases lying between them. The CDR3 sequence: CASSWTNTNTGELFF. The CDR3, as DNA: TGTGCCAGCAGTTGGACAAACACGAACACCGGGGAGCTGTTTTTT.

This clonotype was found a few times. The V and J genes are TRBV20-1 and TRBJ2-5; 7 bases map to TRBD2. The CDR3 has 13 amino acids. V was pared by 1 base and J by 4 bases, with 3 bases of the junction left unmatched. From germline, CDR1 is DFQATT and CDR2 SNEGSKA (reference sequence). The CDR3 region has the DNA TGCAGTGCTAGAGTAGGGGAGGGAGAGACCCAGTACTTC. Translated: CSARVGEGETQYF.

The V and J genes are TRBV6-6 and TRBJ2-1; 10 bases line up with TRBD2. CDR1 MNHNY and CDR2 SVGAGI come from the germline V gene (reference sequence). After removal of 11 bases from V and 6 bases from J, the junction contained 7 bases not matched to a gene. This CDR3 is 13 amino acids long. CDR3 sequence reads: CAGSSGGGNEQFF. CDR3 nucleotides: TGTGCCGGTTCCAGCGGGGGGGGCAATGAGCAGTTCTTC.

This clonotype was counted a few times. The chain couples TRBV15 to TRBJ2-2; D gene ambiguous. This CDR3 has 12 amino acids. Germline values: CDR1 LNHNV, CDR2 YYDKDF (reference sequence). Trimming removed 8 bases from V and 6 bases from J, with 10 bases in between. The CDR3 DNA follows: TGTGCCACCGGGGTTACGGCCGGGGAGCTGTTTTTT. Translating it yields CATGVTAGELFF.

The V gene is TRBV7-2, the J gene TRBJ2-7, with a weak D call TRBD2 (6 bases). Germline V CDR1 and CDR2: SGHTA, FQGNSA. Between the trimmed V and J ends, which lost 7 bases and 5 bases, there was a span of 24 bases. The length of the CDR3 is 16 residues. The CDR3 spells CASIDYVGGIDDEQYF. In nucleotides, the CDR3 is TGTGCCAGCATCGACTACGTTGGGGGGATTGACGACGAGCAGTACTTC.

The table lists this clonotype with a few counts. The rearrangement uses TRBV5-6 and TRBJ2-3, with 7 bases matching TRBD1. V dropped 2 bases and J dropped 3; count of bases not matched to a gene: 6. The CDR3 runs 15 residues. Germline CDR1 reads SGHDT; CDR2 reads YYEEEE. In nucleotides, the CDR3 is TGTGCCAGCAGCTTTGACAGGGTCGGGACAGATACGCAGTATTTT. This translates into CASSFDRVGTDTQYF.

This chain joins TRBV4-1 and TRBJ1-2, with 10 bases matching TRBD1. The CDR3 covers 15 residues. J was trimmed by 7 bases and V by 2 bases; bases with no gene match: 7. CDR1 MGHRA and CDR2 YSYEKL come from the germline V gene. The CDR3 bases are TGCGCCAGCAGCCAACCGGGACAGGGGAAGGCTGGCTACACCTTC. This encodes CASSQPGQGKAGYTF.

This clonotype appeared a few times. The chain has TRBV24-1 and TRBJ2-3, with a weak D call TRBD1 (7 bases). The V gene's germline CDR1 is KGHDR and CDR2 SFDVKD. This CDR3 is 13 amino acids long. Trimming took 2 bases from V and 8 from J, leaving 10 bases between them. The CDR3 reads CATSDWRDSTQYF. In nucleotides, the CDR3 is TGTGCCACCAGTGATTGGAGGGACAGTACGCAGTATTTT.

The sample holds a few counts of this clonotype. DNA of the CDR3: TGTGCCAGCAGCTTAGGGGTTGGCTCCTACAATGAGCAGTTCTTC. Translating it yields CASSLGVGSYNEQFF. The chain couples TRBV7-3 to TRBJ2-1; D is uncertain. Germline lookup yields CDR1 SGHTA and CDR2 FQGTGA. The CDR3 extends over 15 amino acids. The V gene lost 2 bases and the J gene lost 0 bases, with 8 bases spanning the gap.

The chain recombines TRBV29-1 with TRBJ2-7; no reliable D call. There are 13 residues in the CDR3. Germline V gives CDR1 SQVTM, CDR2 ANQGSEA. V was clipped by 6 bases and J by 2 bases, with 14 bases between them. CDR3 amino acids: CSVSWVTAYEQYF. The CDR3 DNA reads TGCAGCGTCTCCTGGGTCACAGCCTACGAGCAGTACTTC.

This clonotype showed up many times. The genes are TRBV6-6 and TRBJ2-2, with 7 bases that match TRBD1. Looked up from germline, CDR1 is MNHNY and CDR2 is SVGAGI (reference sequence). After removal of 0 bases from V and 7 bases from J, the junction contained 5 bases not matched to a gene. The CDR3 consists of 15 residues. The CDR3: CASSYSWQGDGELFF. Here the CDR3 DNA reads TGTGCCAGCAGTTACTCGTGGCAGGGGGACGGGGAGCTGTTTTTT.

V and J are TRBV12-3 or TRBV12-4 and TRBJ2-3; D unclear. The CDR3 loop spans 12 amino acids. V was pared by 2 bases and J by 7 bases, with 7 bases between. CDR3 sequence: CASSLPRNTQYF. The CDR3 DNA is TGTGCCAGCAGTTTACCAAGAAATACGCAGTATTTT.

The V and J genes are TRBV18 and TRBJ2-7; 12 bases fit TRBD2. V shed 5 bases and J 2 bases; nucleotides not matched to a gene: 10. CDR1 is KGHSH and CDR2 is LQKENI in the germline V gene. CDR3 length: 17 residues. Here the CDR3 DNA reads TGTGCCAGCTCATTCATGCGACTAGCGGGGGCCCCCTACGAGCAGTACTTC. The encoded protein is CASSFMRLAGAPYEQYF.

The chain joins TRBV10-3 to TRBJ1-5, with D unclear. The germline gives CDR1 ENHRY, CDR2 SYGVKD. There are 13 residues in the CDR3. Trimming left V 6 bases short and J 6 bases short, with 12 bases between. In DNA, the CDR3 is TGTGCCATCAGGGGCGATCGAGGTCAGCCCCAGCATTTT. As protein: CAIRGDRGQPQHF.

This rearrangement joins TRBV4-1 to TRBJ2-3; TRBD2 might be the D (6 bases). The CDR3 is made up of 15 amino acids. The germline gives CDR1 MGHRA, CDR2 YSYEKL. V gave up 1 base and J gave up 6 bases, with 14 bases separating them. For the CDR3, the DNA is TGCGCCAGCAGCCAAGTTGATAGCGGCCGCGATACGCAGTATTTT. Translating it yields CASSQVDSGRDTQYF.

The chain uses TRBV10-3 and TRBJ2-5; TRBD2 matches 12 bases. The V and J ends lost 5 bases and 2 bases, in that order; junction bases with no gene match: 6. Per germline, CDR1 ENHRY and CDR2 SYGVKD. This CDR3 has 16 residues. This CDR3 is CAISSSGGARQETQYF. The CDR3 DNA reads TGTGCCATCAGTTCTAGCGGGGGGGCCCGGCAAGAGACCCAGTACTTC.

The DNA for the CDR3 is TGTGCCAGCAGTTTGGATTTCGGGACACAATGGGTCACTGAAGCTTTCTTT. This gives the protein CASSLDFGTQWVTEAFF. This chain connects TRBV12-3 or TRBV12-4 to TRBJ1-1, with D maybe TRBD1 (6 bases). The CDR3 covers 17 residues. The V end was cut by 3 bases, the J end by 4 bases, with 21 bases between.